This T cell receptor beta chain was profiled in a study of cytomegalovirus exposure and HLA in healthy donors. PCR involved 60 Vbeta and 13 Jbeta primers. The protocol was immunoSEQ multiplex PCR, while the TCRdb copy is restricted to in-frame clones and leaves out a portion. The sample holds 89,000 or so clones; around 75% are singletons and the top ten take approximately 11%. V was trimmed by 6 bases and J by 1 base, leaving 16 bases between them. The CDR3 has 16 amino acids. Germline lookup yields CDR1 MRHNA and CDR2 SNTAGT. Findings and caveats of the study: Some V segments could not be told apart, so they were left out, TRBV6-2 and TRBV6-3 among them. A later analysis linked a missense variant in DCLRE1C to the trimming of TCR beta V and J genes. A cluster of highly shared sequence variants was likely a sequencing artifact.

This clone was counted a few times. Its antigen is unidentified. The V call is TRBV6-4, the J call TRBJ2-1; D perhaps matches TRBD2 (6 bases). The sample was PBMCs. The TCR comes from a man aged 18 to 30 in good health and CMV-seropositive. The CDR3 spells CASSPTGTLSYNEQFF. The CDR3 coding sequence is TGTGCCAGCAGCCCTACCGGGACTTTGTCCTACAATGAGCAGTTCTTC.